Here is one T cell receptor beta chain with its context. The data are from a study of blood T cell repertoires in COVID-19. Turning to the study itself: The samples span acute and convalescent COVID-19 from the United States, Italy and Spain. The cDNA or gDNA used as material had been derived from T cells, B-cell-depleted T cells, or PBMCs.

Patients from Seattle were sampled longitudinally, starting during active infection. V dropped 1 base and J dropped 0 bases, with 13 bases sitting between them. Germline CDR1 is SGHTA and CDR2 is FQGTGA. CDR3 length: 18 residues. Per the study methods: The assay estimated nucleated cells by amplifying reference gene primers. Sequenced by immunoSEQ multiplex PCR; TCRdb stores in-frame clones only, minus some. D and trimming were read from the DNA, whereas the V and J calls and clone size are those reported in that table. The table has approximately 200,000 clones, 85% to 90% seen once. The rearrangement uses TRBV7-3 and TRBJ2-6, with D possibly TRBD1 on 5 matching bases. The receptor was isolated from a young man with COVID-19, enrolled during active disease. The sample consisted of peripheral blood. In DNA, the CDR3 is TGTGCCAGCAGCTTAAAAGGGGTCCCTAGCTCTGGGGCCAACGTCCTGACTTTC. As protein: CASSLKGVPSSGANVLTF.